The sequence of this T cell receptor beta chain was determined in a study of blood T cell repertoires in COVID-19. As for the study in general: Both acute and convalescent COVID-19 samples were obtained from the United States, Italy and Spain. In each case, the material was cDNA or gDNA derived from T cells, B-cell-depleted T cells, or PBMCs.

J gave up 1 base and V 0 bases, and 8 bases lay outside the gene matches. CDR1 is SGHRS, CDR2 YFSETQ, per germline. The CDR3 is made up of 18 amino acids. How the authors handled the data: Nucleated cell counts were estimated from reference gene primer amplification. Profiling relied on immunoSEQ multiplex PCR, and the TCRdb table lists in-frame clones only, not all of them. The D gene and trimming were derived from the DNA, and the V and J assignments and clone size from that table. The data hold around 100,000 clones, with around 93% observed a single time. This clone appeared a single time. The genes are TRBV5-1 and TRBJ2-3; TRBD2 aligns across 10 bases. The source of this sequence is a human donor with active COVID-19. The donor label of this sample is uncertain. Sequencing was done on a sample of peripheral blood. The CDR3 reads CASSLDSSGGARTDTQYF. CDR3 bases: TGCGCCAGCAGCTTGGACTCTAGCGGGGGAGCCCGCACAGATACGCAGTATTTT.